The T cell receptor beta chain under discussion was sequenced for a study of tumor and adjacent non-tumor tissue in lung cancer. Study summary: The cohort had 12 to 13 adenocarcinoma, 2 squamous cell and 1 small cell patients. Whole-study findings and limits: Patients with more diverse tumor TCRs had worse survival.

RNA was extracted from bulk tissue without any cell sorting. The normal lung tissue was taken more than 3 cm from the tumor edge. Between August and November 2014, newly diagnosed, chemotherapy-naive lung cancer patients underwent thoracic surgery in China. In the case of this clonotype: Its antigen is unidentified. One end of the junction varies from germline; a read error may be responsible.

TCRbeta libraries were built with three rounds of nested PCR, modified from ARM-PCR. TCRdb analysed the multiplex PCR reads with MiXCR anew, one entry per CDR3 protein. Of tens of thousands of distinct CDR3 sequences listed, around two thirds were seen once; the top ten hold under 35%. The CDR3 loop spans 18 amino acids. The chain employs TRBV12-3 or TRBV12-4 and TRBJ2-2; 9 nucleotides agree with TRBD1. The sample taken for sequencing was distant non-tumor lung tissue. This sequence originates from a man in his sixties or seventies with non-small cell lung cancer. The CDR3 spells CAGSDYYGTGIVAGELVF. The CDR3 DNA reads TGTGCCGGCAGTGACTACTATGGGACAGGGATCGTCGCGGGGGAACTGGTTTTT.